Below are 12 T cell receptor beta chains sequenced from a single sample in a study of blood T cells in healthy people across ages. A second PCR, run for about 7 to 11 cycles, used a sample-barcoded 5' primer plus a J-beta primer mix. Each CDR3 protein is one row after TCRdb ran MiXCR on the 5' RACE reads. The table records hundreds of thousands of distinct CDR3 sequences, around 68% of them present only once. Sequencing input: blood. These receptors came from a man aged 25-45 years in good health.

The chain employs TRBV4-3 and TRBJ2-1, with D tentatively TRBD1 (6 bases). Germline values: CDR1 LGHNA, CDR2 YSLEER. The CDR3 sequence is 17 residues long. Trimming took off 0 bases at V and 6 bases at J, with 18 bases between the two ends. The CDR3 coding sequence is TGCGCCAGCAGCCAAGATTTAGGGACACGACCCCTCAATGAGCAGTTCTTC. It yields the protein CASSQDLGTRPLNEQFF.

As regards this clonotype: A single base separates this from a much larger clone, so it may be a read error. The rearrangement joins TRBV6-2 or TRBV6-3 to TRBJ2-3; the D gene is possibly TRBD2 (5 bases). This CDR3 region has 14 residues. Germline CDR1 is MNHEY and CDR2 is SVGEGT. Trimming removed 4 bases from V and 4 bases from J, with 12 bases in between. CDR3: CASSLQRAADTQYF. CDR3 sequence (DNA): TGTGCCAGCAGTTTACAGAGGGCGGCAGATACGCAGTATTTT.

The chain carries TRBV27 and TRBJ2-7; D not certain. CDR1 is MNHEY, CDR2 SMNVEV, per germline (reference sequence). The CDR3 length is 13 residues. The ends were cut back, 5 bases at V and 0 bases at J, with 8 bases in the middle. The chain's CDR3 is CASSVLSSYEQYF. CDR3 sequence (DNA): TGTGCCAGCAGTGTTCTCAGCTCCTACGAGCAGTACTTC.

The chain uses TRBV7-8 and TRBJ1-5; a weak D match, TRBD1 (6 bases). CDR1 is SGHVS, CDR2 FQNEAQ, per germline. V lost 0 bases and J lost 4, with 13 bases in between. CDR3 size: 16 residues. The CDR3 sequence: CASSLAGTRGNQPQHF. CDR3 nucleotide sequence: TGTGCCAGCAGCTTAGCCGGGACAAGGGGGAATCAGCCCCAGCATTTT.

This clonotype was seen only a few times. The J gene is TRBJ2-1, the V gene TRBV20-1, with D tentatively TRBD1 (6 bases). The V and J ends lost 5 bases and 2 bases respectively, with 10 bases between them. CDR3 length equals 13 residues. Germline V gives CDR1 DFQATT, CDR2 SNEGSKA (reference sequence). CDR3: CSALGGTYNEQFF. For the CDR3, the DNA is TGCAGTGCTCTAGGGGGTACCTACAATGAGCAGTTCTTC.

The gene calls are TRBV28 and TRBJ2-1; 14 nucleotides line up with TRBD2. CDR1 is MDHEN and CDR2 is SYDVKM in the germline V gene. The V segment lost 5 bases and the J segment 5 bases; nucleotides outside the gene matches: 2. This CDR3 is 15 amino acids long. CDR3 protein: CASSLTSGGDNEQFF. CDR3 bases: TGTGCCAGCAGTCTGACTAGCGGGGGGGACAATGAGCAGTTCTTC.

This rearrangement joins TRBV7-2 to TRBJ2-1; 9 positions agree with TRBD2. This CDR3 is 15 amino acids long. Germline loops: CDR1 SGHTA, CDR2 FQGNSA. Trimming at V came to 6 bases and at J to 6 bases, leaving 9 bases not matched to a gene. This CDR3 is CASSRGGGAPNEQFF. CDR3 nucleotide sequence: TGTGCCAGCAGTCGAGGCGGGGGGGCACCCAATGAGCAGTTCTTC.

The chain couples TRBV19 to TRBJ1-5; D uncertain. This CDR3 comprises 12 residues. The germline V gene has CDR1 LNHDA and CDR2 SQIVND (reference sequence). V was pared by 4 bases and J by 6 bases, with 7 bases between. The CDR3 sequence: CASSKGSQPQHF. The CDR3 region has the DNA TGTGCCAGTAGTAAGGGTAGTCAGCCCCAGCATTTT.

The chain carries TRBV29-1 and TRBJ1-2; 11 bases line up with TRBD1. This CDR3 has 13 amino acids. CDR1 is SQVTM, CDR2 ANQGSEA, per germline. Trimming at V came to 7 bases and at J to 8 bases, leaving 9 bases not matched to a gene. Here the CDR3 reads CSARTGGAEGYTF. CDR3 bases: TGCAGCGCGAGGACAGGGGGCGCGGAAGGCTACACCTTC. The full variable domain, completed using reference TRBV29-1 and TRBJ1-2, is SAVISQKPSRDICQRGTSLTIQCQVDSQVTMMFWYRQQPGQSLTLIATANQGSEATYESGFVIDKFPISRPNLTFSTLTVSNMSPEDSSIYLCSARTGGAEGYTFGSGTRLTVV.

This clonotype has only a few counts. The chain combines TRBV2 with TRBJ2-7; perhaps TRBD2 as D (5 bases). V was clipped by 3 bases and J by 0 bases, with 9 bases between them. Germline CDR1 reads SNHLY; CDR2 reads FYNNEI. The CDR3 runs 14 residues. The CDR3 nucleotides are TGTGCCAGCAGTGACGGAGGATTCTCCTACGAGCAGTACTTC. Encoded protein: CASSDGGFSYEQYF.

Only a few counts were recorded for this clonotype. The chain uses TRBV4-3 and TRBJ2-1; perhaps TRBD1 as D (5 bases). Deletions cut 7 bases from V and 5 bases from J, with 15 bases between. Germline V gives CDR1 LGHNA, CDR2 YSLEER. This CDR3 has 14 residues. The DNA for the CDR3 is TGCGCCAGCACCCAGTATGACAGAGACAATGAGCAGTTCTTC. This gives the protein CASTQYDRDNEQFF.

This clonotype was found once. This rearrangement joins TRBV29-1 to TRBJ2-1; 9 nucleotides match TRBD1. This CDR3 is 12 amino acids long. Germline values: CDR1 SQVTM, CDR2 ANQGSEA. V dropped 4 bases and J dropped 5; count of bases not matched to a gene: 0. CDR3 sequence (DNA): TGCAGCGTTGGGACAGGGGACAATGAGCAGTTCTTC. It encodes CSVGTGDNEQFF.